The rows below give T cell receptor beta chains drawn from one sample of a study of cytomegalovirus exposure and HLA in healthy donors. Profiled with immunoSEQ multiplex PCR; TCRdb holds only in-frame clones, not every one. The sample shows around 170,000 clones, around three quarters of them seen only once. Sequences were obtained from PBMCs. The receptors here all came from a woman between 50 and 59 years old in good health and CMV-seropositive. Both conserved end residues are part of each CDR3. D genes are given only for firm matches. Clone size is stated in some rows and not others, as once, few, many or a class when expanded.

V	J	size	D	CDR3	DNA
TRBV14	TRBJ2-7	once	TRBD2	CASSQEASGSWGEQYF	TGTGCCAGCAGCCAAGAGGCTAGCGGCAGCTGGGGGGAGCAGTACTTC
TRBV5-1	TRBJ2-5	NA	TRBD1	CASSPGTGVETQYF	TGCGCCAGCAGCCCGGGGACAGGCGTAGAGACCCAGTACTTC
TRBV6-1	TRBJ1-2	NA	NA	CASSEVGGVSYGYTF	TGTGCCAGCAGTGAAGTAGGGGGGGTGAGCTATGGCTACACCTTC
TRBV6-6	TRBJ1-2	few	NA	CASNQQGRVSYGYTF	TGTGCCAGCAACCAACAGGGAAGGGTGAGCTATGGCTACACCTTC
TRBV11-3	TRBJ2-3	NA	TRBD2	CASSLAGGTDTQYF	TGTGCCAGCAGCTTAGCGGGAGGAACAGATACGCAGTATTTT
TRBV4-3	TRBJ1-2	NA	NA	CASSQAGLANYGYTF	TGCGCCAGCAGCCAGGCGGGGTTAGCTAACTATGGCTACACCTTC
TRBV19	TRBJ2-3	NA	NA	CASKNHRDRSSTDTQYF	TGTGCCAGTAAAAACCACAGGGACCGATCTAGCACAGATACGCAGTATTTT
TRBV7-9	TRBJ2-7	NA	NA	CASSKAGEQYF	TGTGCCAGCAGCAAAGCAGGGGAGCAGTACTTC
TRBV6-1	TRBJ1-5	NA	NA	CASSENRAGRFSNQPQHF	TGTGCCAGCAGTGAAAATAGGGCAGGGAGGTTCAGCAATCAGCCCCAGCATTTT
TRBV6-6	TRBJ1-5	NA	NA	CASTPTQHQPQHF	TGTGCCAGCACCCCCACACAACATCAGCCCCAGCATTTT
TRBV7-2	TRBJ2-7	NA	TRBD2	CASSLASGGAEQYF	TGTGCCAGCAGCTTAGCTAGCGGGGGGGCCGAGCAGTACTTC
TRBV9	TRBJ2-3	once	NA	CASSSRGDTQYF	TGTGCCAGCAGCTCAAGAGGGGATACGCAGTATTTT
TRBV7-2	TRBJ1-5	NA	NA	CASSLGVAQHF	TGTGCCAGCAGCTTAGGCGTGGCCCAGCATTTT
TRBV7-2	TRBJ2-7	NA	TRBD2	CASSRSKTSGRAIEQYF	TGTGCCAGCAGCCGAAGTAAGACTAGCGGGAGGGCCATAGAGCAGTACTTC
TRBV4-2	TRBJ2-7	NA	NA	CASSQKGEPHEQYF	TGTGCCAGCAGCCAAAAGGGGGAACCCCACGAGCAGTACTTC
TRBV7-9	TRBJ1-2	NA	TRBD1	CASSLAKGTDGKGYTF	TGTGCCAGCAGCTTAGCGAAGGGGACAGACGGGAAGGGCTACACCTTC
TRBV7-9	TRBJ2-7	NA	TRBD2	CASSPSGSLSYEQYF	TGTGCCAGCAGCCCTAGCGGGTCCCTCTCCTACGAGCAGTACTTC
TRBV5-6	TRBJ1-6	NA	TRBD1	CASSLDRGRSPLHF	TGTGCCAGCAGCCTCGACAGGGGGCGTTCACCCCTCCACTTT
TRBV28	TRBJ1-4	once	NA	CASSFPRGSTNEKLFF	TGTGCCAGCAGTTTTCCTAGGGGCTCAACTAATGAAAAACTGTTTTTT
TRBV5-8	TRBJ2-7	NA	TRBD2	CASSLGTSGRGGFYEQYF	TGTGCCAGCAGCTTGGGGACTAGCGGGAGGGGGGGTTTTTACGAGCAGTACTTC
TRBV28	TRBJ2-7	once	TRBD1	CASTPPRDRGWSEQYF	TGTGCCAGCACCCCCCCCCGGGACAGGGGTTGGTCCGAGCAGTACTTC
TRBV7-2	TRBJ2-5	NA	NA	CASSALRKDAGIQETQYF	TGTGCCAGCAGCGCCCTACGAAAAGACGCAGGCATCCAAGAGACCCAGTACTTC
TRBV18	TRBJ1-4	NA	NA	CASSPGQTTNEKLFF	TGTGCCAGCTCACCGGGCCAGACAACTAATGAAAAACTGTTTTTT
TRBV19	TRBJ2-1	NA	NA	CASRSPWGDPLNEQFF	TGTGCCAGCCGGTCCCCCTGGGGGGACCCCTTGAATGAGCAGTTCTTC